This is a list of T cell receptor beta chains from one sample in a study of blood T cell repertoires in COVID-19. Measured with immunoSEQ multiplex PCR; TCRdb has only the in-frame clones, and not every one. The table lists over 250,000 clones, 65% to 90% of them singletons. The sequenced sample was peripheral blood. Receptors were obtained from a human donor in a cohort sampled during active COVID-19. CDR3s include the opening cysteine and the closing phenylalanine or tryptophan. D genes are given only for firm matches.

v_call	j_call	cdr3_length	d_call	cdr3_aa
TRBV5-1	TRBJ2-6	17	TRBD1	CASSSGTANSGANVLTF
TRBV6-1	TRBJ2-7	13	.	CASSEVFTYEQYF
TRBV2	TRBJ1-1	15	.	CASSGFIPRTAEAFF
TRBV5-6	TRBJ1-5	13	.	CASSLGSNQPQHF
TRBV7-9	TRBJ2-7	14	.	CASSLSASSYEQYF
TRBV6-5	TRBJ2-6	14	.	CASSLSSGANVLTF
TRBV12-3/TRBV12-4	TRBJ2-2	13	.	CASSLAGGGELFF
TRBV11-2	TRBJ2-2	13	.	CATLRGNTGELFF
TRBV28	TRBJ2-2	16	TRBD1	CASSFWGQGVGGELFF
TRBV6-5	TRBJ2-7	15	.	CASSLAQGGLYEQYF
TRBV18	TRBJ1-2	16	TRBD1	CASSYGQGQGAGGYTF
TRBV19	TRBJ1-5	13	.	CASSVQGNQPQHF
TRBV6-6	TRBJ2-7	13	.	CASSPREYGEQYF
TRBV2	TRBJ1-5	15	TRBD1	CASSLNRGGNQPQHF
TRBV11-3	TRBJ2-1	15	.	CASSSGSTWSNEQFF
TRBV19	TRBJ1-1	13	.	CASSDTRETEAFF
TRBV7-2	TRBJ2-5	15	.	CASSLVRTDQETQYF
TRBV3-1/TRBV3-2	TRBJ1-2	12	TRBD1	CASTGGVYGYTF
TRBV14	TRBJ2-7	13	.	CASSQVGVKEQYF
TRBV3-1/TRBV3-2	TRBJ2-1	16	.	CASSQILARAYNEQFF
TRBV18	TRBJ2-5	15	TRBD2	CASSRSGSSRETQYF
TRBV27	TRBJ2-2	14	.	CASSLAENTGELFF
TRBV5-1	TRBJ2-5	14	TRBD1	CASTRGQGQETQYF
TRBV5-1	TRBJ1-1	16	TRBD1	CASSRATGQGNTEAFF
TRBV4-1	TRBJ2-1	16	TRBD2	CASSLRTSGIYNEQFF
TRBV7-2	TRBJ2-3	15	.	CASSPTTGVRDTQYF
TRBV6-5	TRBJ2-2	14	TRBD2	CASSRGLGLGELFF
TRBV4-1	TRBJ2-7	15	.	CASSQTSSFSYEQYF
TRBV30	TRBJ2-7	15	.	CAWSGLGRGRYEQYF
TRBV19	TRBJ2-1	18	TRBD2	CASSIEPPGLVFYNEQFF
TRBV15	TRBJ2-4	16	TRBD1	CATSSRGQGAQNIQYF
TRBV28	TRBJ2-7	14	.	CASRGKGVSHEQYF
TRBV5-4	TRBJ2-1	15	.	CASSSVRESFNEQFF
TRBV7-9	TRBJ2-2	17	.	CASSLVPTRAATGELFF
TRBV11-2	TRBJ1-6	15	.	CASSLMVSSDSPLHF
TRBV14	TRBJ1-6	17	.	CASSPFRNSSYNSPLHF
TRBV9	TRBJ2-3	14	.	CASSRSGSTDTQYF
TRBV5-5	TRBJ2-2	17	TRBD2	CASSSYGLARDTGELFF
TRBV12-3/TRBV12-4	TRBJ2-3	12	.	CASSSSIDTQYF
TRBV5-6	TRBJ2-1	16	TRBD1	CASSLDLGQGWNEQFF
TRBV5-6	TRBJ2-7	13	.	CASNPNPSVISYF
TRBV14	TRBJ1-2	12	TRBD1	CASSHTGVGYTF
TRBV14	TRBJ2-7	14	.	CASSQGHRANEQYF
TRBV14	TRBJ2-7	12	.	CASAGQTYEQYF
TRBV28	TRBJ2-7	16	TRBD1	CASSFPAGQGRYEQYF
TRBV6-1	TRBJ1-4	15	.	CASSEQGSGNEKLFF
TRBV3-1/TRBV3-2	TRBJ1-5	12	.	CASSQDRQPQHF
TRBV28	TRBJ2-7	15	.	CASSLFLGHNYEQYF
TRBV7-6	TRBJ2-1	16	TRBD2	CASSLFGGRSNNEQFF
TRBV2	TRBJ2-7	14	TRBD1	CASSIPGQGGEQYF
TRBV10-3	TRBJ2-1	16	TRBD2	CAISESGLAGLNEQFF
TRBV2	TRBJ1-2	13	TRBD1	CASHEGAGYGYTF
TRBV28	TRBJ2-5	14	TRBD1	CASSLQGAKGTQYF
TRBV14	TRBJ2-1	14	.	CASSYSPTRNEQFF
TRBV19	TRBJ1-6	13	.	CASGGSYNSPLHF
TRBV7-2	TRBJ2-3	16	.	CASSPSGARGTDTQYF
TRBV11-2	TRBJ1-1	14	.	CASSLQRQNTEAFF
TRBV7-8	TRBJ1-3	12	.	CASSHLSGTIYF
TRBV19	TRBJ1-1	13	.	CASRHAGDTEAFF
TRBV25-1	TRBJ1-3	13	.	CASIGPMGNTIYF